This T cell receptor (beta chain) was recorded in a study of cytomegalovirus exposure and HLA in healthy donors. This CDR3 region has 17 residues. Between the trimmed V and J ends, which lost 2 bases and 6 bases, there was a span of 18 bases. The germline gives CDR1 SGHTS, CDR2 YDEGEE. With 60 Vbeta and 13 Jbeta primers, the PCR was carried out. Repertoires were generated with immunoSEQ multiplex PCR, while TCRdb's copy carries only in-frame clones and drops some. The sample contains around 170,000 clones, around 78% of which appear only once. Turning to this clone: Its target is not known.

Findings of the study overall: Based on reports, TCR beta sequences accurately predicted HLA-A and HLA-B alleles for most subjects. The authors excluded some V segments, including TRBV6-2 and TRBV6-3, as indistinguishable.

Source material: PBMCs. The J gene is TRBJ1-6, the V gene TRBV5-8; D perhaps matches TRBD1 (6 bases). The sequence was collected from a middle-aged man in good health and CMV-seronegative. The DNA for the CDR3 is TGTGCCAGCAGCTTTTTGACAGGTGTTCTGGTTAATTCACCCCTCCACTTT. Translating gives CASSFLTGVLVNSPLHF.